These T cell receptor beta chains were read from a single sample in a study of blood T cell repertoires in COVID-19. Sequenced by immunoSEQ multiplex PCR; TCRdb stores in-frame clones only, minus some. The table shows tens of thousands of clones, with roughly 80% occurring only once. The sequencing input was peripheral blood. The receptor set was obtained from a human donor in a cohort sampled during active COVID-19. The CDR3 runs from the conserved cysteine through the conserved F or W. A D gene is named only where the DNA matches it firmly. Part of the rows lack a size; the others show once, few, many or a class for expanded clones.

V gene	D gene	clone size	CDR3 length	J gene	CDR3 protein	CDR3 DNA
TRBV5-3	TRBD1	.	15	TRBJ2-7	CARSLRTGGTYEQYF	TGTGCCAGAAGCTTGCGGACAGGGGGAACCTACGAGCAGTACTTC
TRBV6-5	TRBD1	.	14	TRBJ1-5	CASSTQGSNQPQHF	TGTGCCAGCAGCACACAGGGGAGCAATCAGCCCCAGCATTTT
TRBV12-5	.	few	12	TRBJ1-2	CASGLVGRARTF	TGTGCTAGTGGTTTGGTCGGCAGGGCTCGCACCTTC
TRBV4-1	.	.	16	TRBJ2-3	CASSQDPGISTDTQYF	TGCGCCAGCAGCCAAGACCCAGGTATTAGCACAGATACGCAGTATTTT
TRBV5-6	.	.	15	TRBJ1-5	CASSFRQVPNQPQHF	TGTGCCAGCAGCTTTAGACAGGTCCCCAATCAGCCCCAGCATTTT
TRBV7-9	TRBD2	.	16	TRBJ2-7	CASRPSGGLTSYEQYF	TGTGCCAGCAGGCCTAGCGGGGGTTTGACCTCCTACGAGCAGTACTTC
TRBV30	.	.	16	TRBJ1-2	CAWTIGGAGGPYGYTF	TGTGCCTGGACTATAGGGGGGGCAGGAGGGCCCTATGGCTACACCTTC
TRBV4-3	TRBD2	.	15	TRBJ2-2	CASSRLSTSPGELFF	TGCGCCAGCAGCCGACTTTCGACTAGCCCCGGGGAGCTGTTTTTT
TRBV30	TRBD1	once	13	TRBJ1-2	CAWILEGALGYTF	TGTGCCTGGATATTGGAGGGGGCGCTCGGCTACACCTTC
TRBV27	.	.	16	TRBJ2-3	CASSLSKWGGTDTQYF	TGTGCCAGCAGTTTATCGAAGTGGGGGGGCACAGATACGCAGTATTTT
TRBV6-2/TRBV6-3	.	.	13	TRBJ1-1	CASNPSGVPEAFF	.
TRBV14	.	.	13	TRBJ1-1	CASSHGGWTEAFF	TGTGCCAGCAGCCACGGGGGGTGGACTGAAGCTTTCTTT
TRBV2	.	.	14	TRBJ1-5	CASSDRVGNQPQHF	TGTGCCAGCAGTGACAGGGTGGGCAATCAGCCCCAGCATTTT
TRBV28	.	few	13	TRBJ1-2	CASSDPGDRGITF	TGTGCCAGCAGTGACCCGGGGGACCGGGGTATCACCTTC
TRBV6-2/TRBV6-3	TRBD1	once	16	TRBJ1-5	CASSYDRGGGNQPQHF	TGTGCCAGCAGTTACGACAGGGGTGGCGGCAATCAGCCCCAGCATTTT
TRBV28	.	.	13	TRBJ1-1	CASSLKGAGEAFF	TGTGCCAGCAGTTTAAAAGGGGCGGGGGAAGCTTTCTTT
TRBV30	.	.	13	TRBJ2-7	CAWSRGSSYEQYF	TGTGCCTGGAGTAGGGGGAGTTCATACGAGCAGTACTTC
TRBV4-1	TRBD2	.	18	TRBJ2-5	CASSQVLSSGGAMETQYF	TGCGCCAGCAGCCAAGTTTTGTCTAGCGGGGGGGCGATGGAGACCCAGTACTTC
TRBV5-1	.	once	13	TRBJ1-5	CASSPGDNQPQHF	TGCGCCAGCAGCCCGGGGGACAATCAGCCCCAGCATTTT
TRBV6-5	.	once	13	TRBJ2-5	CASSSGARETQYF	TGTGCCAGCAGCTCAGGGGCCAGGGAGACCCAGTACTTC
TRBV6-5	.	once	15	TRBJ1-5	CASRLGRNSNQPQHF	TGTGCCAGCAGACTGGGGAGGAATAGCAATCAGCCCCAGCATTTT
TRBV6-4	.	few	15	TRBJ1-6	CASSDFQGTNSPLHF	TGTGCCAGCAGTGACTTCCAGGGGACTAATTCACCCCTCCACTTT
TRBV7-9	TRBD1	.	17	TRBJ2-7	CASSSLLWGTEAYEQYF	TGTGCCAGCAGCTCCCTTCTATGGGGGACAGAGGCCTACGAGCAGTACTTC
TRBV5-5	.	.	12	TRBJ1-2	CASSLDNYGYTF	TGTGCCAGCAGCCTAGACAACTATGGCTACACCTTC
TRBV7-2	.	few	13	TRBJ2-7	CASSLAQGTEQYF	TGTGCCAGCAGCTTAGCGCAGGGAACCGAGCAGTACTTC
TRBV7-9	.	.	13	TRBJ1-2	CASSSPGDYGYTF	TGTGCCAGCAGCTCACCAGGGGACTATGGCTACACCTTC
TRBV11-2	TRBD1	.	15	TRBJ2-7	CASSFGGTGYWEQYF	TGTGCCAGCAGCTTCGGTGGGACAGGGTATTGGGAGCAGTACTTC
TRBV27	.	few	14	TRBJ2-7	CASSFGRERDEQYF	TGTGCCAGCAGTTTCGGCAGGGAAAGGGACGAGCAGTACTTC
TRBV29-1	.	.	12	TRBJ1-1	CSGGRGGLEAFF	TGCAGCGGCGGGAGGGGGGGCCTTGAAGCTTTCTTT
TRBV6-5	.	.	12	TRBJ1-2	CASSIDSYGYTF	TGTGCCAGCAGCATCGACTCTTATGGCTACACCTTC
TRBV9	.	few	14	TRBJ1-1	CASSVEQGSTEAFF	TGTGCCAGCAGCGTAGAACAGGGATCCACTGAAGCTTTCTTT
TRBV9	TRBD1	.	15	TRBJ1-6	CASSATGEDNSPLHF	TGTGCCAGCAGCGCGACAGGGGAGGATAATTCACCCCTCCACTTT
TRBV19	.	.	16	TRBJ2-2	CASSTLGGANTGELFF	TGTGCCAGTAGTACCCTAGGGGGGGCGAACACCGGGGAGCTGTTTTTT
TRBV29-1	.	.	13	TRBJ1-1	CSVAGREGTEAFF	TGCAGCGTTGCCGGCAGGGAGGGCACTGAAGCTTTCTTT
TRBV5-4	.	.	15	TRBJ2-1	CASSLELPGYNEQFF	TGTGCCAGCAGCTTGGAATTGCCCGGGTACAATGAGCAGTTCTTC
TRBV6-2/TRBV6-3	.	.	15	TRBJ1-1	CASSYGLWYNTEAFF	TGTGCCAGCAGTTACGGGCTTTGGTATAACACTGAAGCTTTCTTT
TRBV5-1	.	once	12	TRBJ2-7	CASSLGANEQYF	TGCGCCAGCAGCTTGGGCGCGAACGAGCAGTACTTC
TRBV7-2	.	few	15	TRBJ2-7	CASSPRLGEGREQYF	TGTGCCAGCAGCCCGCGACTAGGAGAGGGGCGCGAGCAGTACTTC
TRBV24-1	.	once	15	TRBJ2-3	CATSDAAQGSDTQYF	TGTGCCACCAGTGATGCTGCGCAGGGGTCAGATACGCAGTATTTT
TRBV7-2	.	.	14	TRBJ1-1	CASSLDNMNTEAFF	TGTGCCAGCAGCTTAGATAATATGAACACTGAAGCTTTCTTT
TRBV28	.	once	15	TRBJ2-2	CASNGRLESTGELFF	TGTGCCAGCAACGGGAGATTAGAAAGCACCGGGGAGCTGTTTTTT
TRBV5-1	.	.	15	TRBJ1-4	CASSLATATNEKLFF	TGCGCCAGCAGCTTGGCGACAGCAACTAATGAAAAACTGTTTTTT
TRBV7-9	.	.	16	TRBJ2-7	CASSPRPTSRAYEQYF	TGTGCCAGCAGTCCAAGACCGACTTCGAGGGCCTACGAGCAGTACTTC
TRBV4-3	.	.	13	TRBJ1-1	CASSQGNSREAFF	TGCGCCAGCAGCCAAGGAAACAGTCGGGAAGCTTTCTTT
TRBV27	.	once	14	TRBJ2-2	CASSLFPDTGELFF	TGTGCCAGCAGTTTATTCCCGGACACCGGGGAGCTGTTTTTT
TRBV30	TRBD2	.	12	TRBJ2-5	CAWGLALETQYF	TGTGCCTGGGGACTAGCCCTCGAGACCCAGTACTTC
TRBV27	TRBD1	.	18	TRBJ1-6	CASSLQLRPTGGSSPLHF	TGTGCCAGCAGTTTACAACTCCGACCGACAGGGGGCTCTTCACCCCTCCACTTT
TRBV11-1	TRBD1	.	15	TRBJ1-1	CASSLGGTGNTEAFF	TGTGCCAGCAGCTTAGGTGGGACAGGGAACACTGAAGCTTTCTTT
TRBV6-5	TRBD1	.	12	TRBJ1-2	CASSQRTGFNTF	TGTGCCAGCAGCCAAAGGACAGGTTTTAACACCTTC
TRBV5-4	TRBD1	.	16	TRBJ2-7	CASSLDTGAWSYEQYF	TGTGCCAGCAGCTTGGACACAGGGGCCTGGTCCTACGAGCAGTACTTC
TRBV7-2	TRBD2	.	15	TRBJ2-7	CASSFNVERGGGQYF	TGTGCCAGCAGCTTTAACGTTGAGCGGGGGGGCGGGCAGTACTTC
TRBV5-1	.	.	17	TRBJ2-5	CASSLLVLARNQETQYF	TGCGCCAGCAGCTTGTTGGTCCTAGCGAGAAACCAAGAGACCCAGTACTTC